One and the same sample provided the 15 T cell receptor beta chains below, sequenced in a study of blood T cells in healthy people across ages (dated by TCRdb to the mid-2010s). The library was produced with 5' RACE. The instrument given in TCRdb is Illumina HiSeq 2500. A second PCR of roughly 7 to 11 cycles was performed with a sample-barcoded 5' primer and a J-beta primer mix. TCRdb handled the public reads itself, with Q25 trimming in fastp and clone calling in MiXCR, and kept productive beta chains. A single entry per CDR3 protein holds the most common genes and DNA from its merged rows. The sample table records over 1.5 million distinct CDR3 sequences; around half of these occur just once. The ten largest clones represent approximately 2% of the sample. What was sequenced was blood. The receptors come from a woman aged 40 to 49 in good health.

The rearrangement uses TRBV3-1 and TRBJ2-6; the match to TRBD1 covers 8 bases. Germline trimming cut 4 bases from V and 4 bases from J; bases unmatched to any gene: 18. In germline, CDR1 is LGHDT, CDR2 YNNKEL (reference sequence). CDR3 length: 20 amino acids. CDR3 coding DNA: TGTGCCAGCAGCCTCCTTGTCCTGGACAGGGTCATGGGGGGGGCCAACGTCCTGACTTTC. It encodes CASSLLVLDRVMGGANVLTF.

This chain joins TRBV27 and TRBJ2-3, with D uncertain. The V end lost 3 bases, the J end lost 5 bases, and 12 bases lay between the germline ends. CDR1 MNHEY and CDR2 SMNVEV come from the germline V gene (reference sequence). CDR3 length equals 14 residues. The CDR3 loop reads CASSFTRHGDTQYF. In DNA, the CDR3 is TGTGCCAGCAGTTTTACCCGGCATGGAGATACGCAGTATTTT.

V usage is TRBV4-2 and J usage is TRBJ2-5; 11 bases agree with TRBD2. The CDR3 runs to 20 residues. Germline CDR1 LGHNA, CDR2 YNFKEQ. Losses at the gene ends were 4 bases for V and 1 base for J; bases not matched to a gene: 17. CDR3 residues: CASSPELGLAGGPFQETQYF. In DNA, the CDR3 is TGTGCCAGCAGCCCCGAACTAGGGCTAGCGGGGGGTCCGTTCCAAGAGACCCAGTACTTC.

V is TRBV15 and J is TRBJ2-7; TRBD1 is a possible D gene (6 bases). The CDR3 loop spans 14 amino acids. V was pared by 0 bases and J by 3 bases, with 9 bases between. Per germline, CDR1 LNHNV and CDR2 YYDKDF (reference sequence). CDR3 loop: CATSREGRGYEQYF. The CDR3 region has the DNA TGTGCCACCAGCAGAGAAGGCAGGGGCTACGAGCAGTACTTC.

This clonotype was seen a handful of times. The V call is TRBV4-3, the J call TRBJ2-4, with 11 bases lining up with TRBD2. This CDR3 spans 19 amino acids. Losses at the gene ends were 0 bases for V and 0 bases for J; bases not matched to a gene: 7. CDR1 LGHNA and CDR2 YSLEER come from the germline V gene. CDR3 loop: CASSQELAGGLSAKNIQYF. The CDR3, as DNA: TGCGCCAGCAGCCAAGAGCTAGCGGGAGGTCTATCAGCCAAAAACATTCAGTACTTC.

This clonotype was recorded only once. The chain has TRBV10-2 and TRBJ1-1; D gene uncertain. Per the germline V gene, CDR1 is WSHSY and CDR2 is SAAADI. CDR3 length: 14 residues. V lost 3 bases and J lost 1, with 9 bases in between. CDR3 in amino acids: CASSDSRPNTEAFF. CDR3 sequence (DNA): TGCGCCAGCAGTGATTCCCGGCCGAACACTGAAGCTTTCTTT.

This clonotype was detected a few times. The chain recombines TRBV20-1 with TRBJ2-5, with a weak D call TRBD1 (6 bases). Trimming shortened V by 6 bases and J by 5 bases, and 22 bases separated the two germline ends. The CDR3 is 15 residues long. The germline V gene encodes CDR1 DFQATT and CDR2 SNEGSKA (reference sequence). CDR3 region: CSAYRVRIVAETQYF. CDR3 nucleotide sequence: TGCAGTGCCTACAGGGTCAGAATTGTTGCGGAGACCCAGTACTTC.

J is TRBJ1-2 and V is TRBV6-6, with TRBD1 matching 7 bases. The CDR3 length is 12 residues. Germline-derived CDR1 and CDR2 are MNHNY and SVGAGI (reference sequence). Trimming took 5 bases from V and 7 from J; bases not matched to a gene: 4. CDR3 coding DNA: TGTGCCAGCAGTCCCGGGACAGCTGGCTACACCTTC. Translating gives CASSPGTAGYTF.

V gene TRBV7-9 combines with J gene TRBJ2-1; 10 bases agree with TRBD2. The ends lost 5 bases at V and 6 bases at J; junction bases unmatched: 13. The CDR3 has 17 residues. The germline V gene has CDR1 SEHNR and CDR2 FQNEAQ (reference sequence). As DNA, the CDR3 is TGTGCCAGCAGCCCAAGAAGGCATAGCGGGGGGTTCAATGAGCAGTTCTTC. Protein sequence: CASSPRRHSGGFNEQFF.

The chain's CDR3 is CASSFSGLVETQYF. The CDR3 DNA reads as TGTGCCAGCAGCTTCTCGGGACTAGTGGAGACCCAGTACTTC. The rearrangement links TRBV11-1 to TRBJ2-5; TRBD2 agrees at 8 bases. Losses at the gene ends were 3 bases for V and 5 bases for J; bases not matched to a gene: 5. Germline V gene lookup returns CDR1 SGHAT and CDR2 FQDESV (reference sequence). The CDR3 runs 14 residues.

CDR3 DNA: TGCGCCAGCAGCCAAGATCCCACCTTCGTTAAGGGTTTGAATCAGCCCCAGCATTTT. This gives the protein CASSQDPTFVKGLNQPQHF. The chain couples TRBV4-1 to TRBJ1-5; D is undetermined. Trimming pared 0 bases from V and 4 bases from J, leaving 22 bases between. The CDR3 runs 19 residues. Germline CDR1 and CDR2: MGHRA and YSYEKL.

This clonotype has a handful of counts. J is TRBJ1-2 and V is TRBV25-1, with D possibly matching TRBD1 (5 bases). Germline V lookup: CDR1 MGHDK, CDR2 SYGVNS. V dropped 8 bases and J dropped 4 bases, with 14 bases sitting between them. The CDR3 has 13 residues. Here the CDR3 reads CASSYTGTYGYTF. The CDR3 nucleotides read TGTGCCAGCTCGTACACGGGGACCTATGGCTACACCTTC.

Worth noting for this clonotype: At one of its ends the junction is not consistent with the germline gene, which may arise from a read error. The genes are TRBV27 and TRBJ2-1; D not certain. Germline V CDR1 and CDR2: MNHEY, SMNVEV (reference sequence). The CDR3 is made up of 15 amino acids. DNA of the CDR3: TGCACCAGCAGTTTAAGAAACAGAGCCTCCGATGAGCAGTTCTTC. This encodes CTSSLRNRASDEQFF.

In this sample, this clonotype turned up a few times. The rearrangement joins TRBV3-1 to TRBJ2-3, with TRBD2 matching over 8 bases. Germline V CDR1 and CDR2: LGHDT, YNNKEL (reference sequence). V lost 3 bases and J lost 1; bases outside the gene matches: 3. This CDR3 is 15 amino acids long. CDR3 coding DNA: TGTGCCAGCAGCCACTTTAGCGGGGGCACAGATACGCAGTATTTT. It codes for CASSHFSGGTDTQYF.

CDR3 sequence (DNA): TGCAGTGCTAGACTACCCGGGAGGTCCTACGAGCAGTACTTC. Protein product: CSARLPGRSYEQYF. The chain links TRBV20-1 to TRBJ2-7; 7 positions agree with TRBD2. CDR3 length: 14 residues. Per the germline V gene, CDR1 is DFQATT and CDR2 is SNEGSKA (reference sequence). With 2 bases clipped from V and 1 base from J, the junction kept 5 bases outside the gene matches.